These 6 T cell receptor beta chains were all obtained from the same sample, sequenced in a study of cytomegalovirus exposure and HLA in healthy donors. The primer mix had 60 Vbeta and 13 Jbeta primers. Profiling relied on immunoSEQ multiplex PCR, and the TCRdb table lists in-frame clones only, not all of them. This table holds 200,000 or so clones, about 83% found once. Material: PBMCs. The receptors were sampled from a human donor in good health.

The chain uses TRBV28 and TRBJ2-1; D may be TRBD1 (5 bases). Germline V lookup: CDR1 MDHEN, CDR2 SYDVKM. The CDR3 is made up of 14 amino acids. The V gene lost 7 bases and the J gene lost 8 bases, with 18 bases spanning the gap. The CDR3 reads CASNDRSVRHEQFF. CDR3 nucleotides: TGTGCCAGCAACGACAGATCGGTTAGGCATGAGCAGTTCTTC.

As for this clone: An end of the junction differs from the germline gene, which may be a read error. V is TRBV7-9 and J is TRBJ2-7; D remains ambiguous. Germline CDR1 and CDR2: SEHNR and FQNEAQ (reference sequence). CDR3 length equals 15 residues. CDR3 protein: CSSSPVAAMSYEQYF. The DNA for the CDR3 is TGTTCCAGCAGCCCCGTAGCCGCAATGAGCTACGAGCAGTACTTC.

This rearrangement joins TRBV7-9 to TRBJ2-7; TRBD2 might be the D (6 bases). CDR3 size: 16 residues. The germline CDR1 and CDR2 sequences are SEHNR and FQNEAQ (reference sequence). V lost 2 bases, J lost 0 bases, and 14 bases lay in between. CDR3 coding DNA: TGTGCCAGCAGCTTATTGGGGGGAGTGGGCTCCTACGAGCAGTACTTC. It is translated as CASSLLGGVGSYEQYF.

The chain recombines TRBV7-9 with TRBJ2-7; perhaps TRBD1 as D (6 bases). The CDR3 totals 13 residues. The germline V gene has CDR1 SEHNR and CDR2 FQNEAQ (reference sequence). V was cut by 5 bases and J by 6 bases, with 14 bases left in between. The DNA for the CDR3 is TGTGCCAGCAGCCAGAGAGGGGGAACCGAGCAGTACTTC. This codes for CASSQRGGTEQYF.

This chain joins TRBV15 and TRBJ1-5, with 7 bases matching TRBD1. Losses at the gene ends were 4 bases for V and 2 bases for J; bases not matched to a gene: 2. Germline CDR1 reads LNHNV; CDR2 reads YYDKDF (reference sequence). The CDR3 totals 14 residues. The CDR3 region is CATSNRGGNQPQHF. CDR3 DNA sequence: TGTGCCACCAGCAACAGGGGTGGCAATCAGCCCCAGCATTTT.

The rearrangement links TRBV6-1 to TRBJ2-7; 11 bases match TRBD2. There are 15 residues in the CDR3. The J segment lost 7 bases and the V segment lost 3 bases, leaving 8 bases of the junction unmatched. Germline V gene lookup returns CDR1 MNHNS and CDR2 SASEGT. CDR3 loop: CASSDRLAGRWEQYF. The CDR3 coding sequence is TGTGCCAGCAGTGACAGACTAGCGGGAAGGTGGGAGCAGTACTTC.